These 15 T cell receptor beta chains were all obtained from the same sample, sequenced in a study of OX40 agonist ivuxolimab in advanced cancers. TCRdb's copy holds only in-frame clones and misses some; the assay was immunoSEQ multiplex PCR. The sample has about 120,000 clones; approximately 90% are singletons. This material consisted of CD4+ or CD8+ T cells sorted from blood, taken in a trial of the OX40 agonist ivuxolimab. These receptors were obtained from an adult with an advanced solid tumor such as melanoma, head and neck, liver or kidney cancer.

The V and J genes are TRBV6-1 and TRBJ1-6; TRBD1 might be the D (6 bases). CDR3 length: 13 residues. Germline V CDR1 and CDR2: MNHNS, SASEGT. V lost 9 bases and J lost 7, with 13 bases in between. The CDR3 sequence: CASLGQRNSPLHF. CDR3 in DNA: TGTGCCAGTCTTGGACAGAGGAATTCACCCCTCCACTTT.

The V call is TRBV4-3, the J call TRBJ2-5; D is possibly TRBD2 (5 bases). Germline loops: CDR1 LGHNA, CDR2 YSLEER. Trimming took 1 base from V and 5 from J, leaving 14 bases between them. The CDR3 has 15 residues. CDR3 in amino acids: CASSQVPGVGETQYF. As DNA, the CDR3 is TGCGCCAGCAGCCAAGTCCCCGGGGTGGGCGAGACCCAGTACTTC.

The V and J genes are TRBV6-6 and TRBJ2-7; 9 nucleotides match TRBD1. Germline CDR1 is MNHNY and CDR2 is SVGAGI (reference sequence). Trimming took 6 bases from V and 7 from J; bases not matched to a gene: 4. The CDR3 loop spans 12 amino acids. As DNA, the CDR3 is TGTGCCAGCAGACAGGGGGCGCAGGAGCAGTACTTC. Translating it yields CASRQGAQEQYF.

The chain joins TRBV9 to TRBJ1-1; D remains ambiguous. Trimming took off 0 bases at V and 0 bases at J, with 6 bases between the two ends. The germline CDR1 and CDR2 sequences are SGDLS and YYNGEE. The CDR3 has 14 residues. CDR3 protein: CASSVVPMNTEAFF. CDR3 in DNA: TGTGCCAGCAGCGTAGTACCCATGAACACTGAAGCTTTCTTT. Based on the CDR3 plus reference TRBV9 and TRBJ1-1, the full variable domain is DSGVTQTPKHLITATGQRVTLRCSPRSGDLSVYWYQQSLDQGLQFLIQYYNGEERAKGNILERFSAQQFPDLHSELNLSSLELGDSALYFCASSVVPMNTEAFFGQGTRLTVV.

This sequence joins TRBV10-2 and TRBJ2-2; TRBD1 is a possible D gene (6 bases). Per the germline V gene, CDR1 is WSHSY and CDR2 is SAAADI. The CDR3 sequence is 16 residues long. V was shortened by 2 bases and J by 3 bases, with 13 bases between the two germline ends. CDR3 sequence reads: CASSERRQGYTGELFF. CDR3 bases: TGCGCCAGCAGTGAGCGGCGGCAGGGGTACACCGGGGAGCTGTTTTTT.

This sequence joins TRBV4-2 and TRBJ2-5; 12 bases fit TRBD2. Germline loops: CDR1 LGHNA, CDR2 YNFKEQ. There are 15 residues in the CDR3. With 4 bases clipped from V and 5 bases from J, the junction kept 5 bases outside the gene matches. The DNA of the CDR3 is TGTGCCAGCAGCCCAGGACTAGCGGGGTATGAGACCCAGTACTTC. This translates into CASSPGLAGYETQYF.

V usage is TRBV7-9 and J usage is TRBJ2-3, with D unresolved. The ends were cut back, 4 bases at V and 1 base at J, with 18 bases in the middle. The CDR3 length is 17 residues. Germline CDR1 and CDR2: SEHNR and FQNEAQ (reference sequence). The CDR3 sequence is CASSSFLSGLGTDTQYF. The CDR3 nucleotides are TGTGCCAGCAGCTCCTTTTTGTCCGGGCTGGGCACAGATACGCAGTATTTT. Based on the CDR3 plus reference TRBV7-9 and TRBJ2-3, the full variable domain is DTGVSQNPRHKITKRGQNVTFRCDPISEHNRLYWYRQTLGQGPEFLTYFQNEAQLEKSRLLSDRFSAERPKGSFSTLEIQRTEQGDSAMYLCASSSFLSGLGTDTQYFGPGTRLTVL.

The V gene is TRBV28, the J gene TRBJ2-2; 7 positions match TRBD1. The J segment lost 7 bases and the V segment lost 3 bases, leaving 8 bases of the junction unmatched. The CDR3 runs 15 residues. Germline V gene lookup returns CDR1 MDHEN and CDR2 SYDVKM. In DNA form, the CDR3 reads TGTGCCAGCAGTTTGCGACAGGGACGAATCGGGGAGCTGTTTTTT. Encoded protein: CASSLRQGRIGELFF.

The V and J genes are TRBV30 and TRBJ1-4; TRBD1 matches at 7 bases. Germline trimming cut 4 bases from V and 8 bases from J; bases unmatched to any gene: 7. From germline, CDR1 is GTSNPN and CDR2 SVGIG (reference sequence). The CDR3 has 13 residues. This CDR3 is CAWMGQRGEKLFF. The CDR3 nucleotides are TGTGCCTGGATGGGACAGCGGGGAGAAAAACTGTTTTTT.

The chain uses TRBV4-3 and TRBJ2-1, with 7 positions matching TRBD2. CDR1 and CDR2 (germline): LGHNA, YSLEER. With 1 base clipped from V and 0 bases from J, the junction kept 3 bases outside the gene matches. The CDR3 totals 16 residues. The CDR3 is CASSQGGGSSYNEQFF. CDR3 bases: TGCGCCAGCAGCCAAGGGGGCGGGAGCTCCTACAATGAGCAGTTCTTC.

This clone has a single count. The chain links TRBV18 to TRBJ1-6, with D possibly TRBD1 on 5 matching bases. V lost 6 bases and J lost 14, with 20 bases in between. CDR1 is KGHSH, CDR2 LQKENI, per germline. CDR3 size: 14 residues. CDR3 loop: CASSDSNLSMALHF. Here the CDR3 DNA reads TGTGCCAGCTCTGACAGTAACCTAAGTATGGCCCTCCACTTT.

The chain carries TRBV28 and TRBJ1-4; 7 bases match TRBD1. CDR3 size: 18 residues. Trimming removed 6 bases from V and 2 bases from J; junction bases left unmatched: 15. Germline-derived CDR1 and CDR2 are MDHEN and SYDVKM. In DNA form, the CDR3 reads TGTGCCAGCAGCGCTGCGGGACAGTTCTTCTCGACTAATGAAAAACTGTTTTTT. It translates to CASSAAGQFFSTNEKLFF.

The chain recombines TRBV14 with TRBJ1-2; no clear D gene. The CDR3 totals 14 residues. V was trimmed by 1 base and J by 8 bases, leaving 14 bases between them. Germline CDR1 reads SGHDN; CDR2 reads FVKESK. The CDR3 sequence is CASSQVAEVSGYTF. CDR3 nucleotides: TGTGCCAGCAGCCAAGTAGCAGAGGTGAGCGGCTACACCTTC.

The genes are TRBV15 and TRBJ1-3, with 7 bases aligning to TRBD1. This CDR3 comprises 17 residues. CDR1 and CDR2 (germline): LNHNV, YYDKDF (reference sequence). J gave up 0 bases and V 1 base, and 6 bases lay outside the gene matches. Here the CDR3 reads CATSRADRVLSGNTIYF. For the CDR3, the DNA is TGTGCCACCAGCAGAGCCGACAGGGTCCTCTCTGGAAACACCATATATTTT.

The J gene is TRBJ1-2, the V gene TRBV6-6, with unresolved D. Germline CDR1 MNHNY, CDR2 SVGAGI (reference sequence). This CDR3 spans 15 amino acids. V lost 4 bases, J lost 3 bases, and 15 bases lay in between. The CDR3 sequence: CASSSGEGAHYGYTF. CDR3 DNA sequence: TGTGCCAGCAGTTCCGGGGAGGGAGCCCACTATGGCTACACCTTC.